A single T cell receptor (beta chain) is shown here with its context. Its specificity is not known. Bulk TCR libraries were made with methods that had been previously described and with listed TCR primers. TCRdb reanalysed the PCR reads using MiXCR and keeps one entry per CDR3 protein. The table has around 470,000 distinct CDR3 sequences, 20% to 25% seen once; the top ten hold around 0.84%. There are 16 residues in the CDR3. Trimming pared 6 bases from V and 5 bases from J, leaving 23 bases between. The data derive from a study of molecular identifiers for immune sequencing clone quantification. The naive CD8 libraries originated from between roughly 17,000 and 1,000,000 sorted cells and drew on 10%, 30% or 50% RNA. Study-level results: Clones above 20 RNA copies contained over 98% of effector molecules but under 1% of naive ones. Jurkat TCR RNA spiked in from one cell (amid some 1.1 million naive cells) was reportedly detectable.

Sequencing was performed on naive CD8+ T cells from blood, with Jurkat cell RNA spiked in. Subset of the sample: FACS-sorted CD8+CD4-CCR7+CD45RA+ naive T cells. The chain joins TRBV23-1 to TRBJ2-7, with a tentative D call TRBD1 (6 bases). TRBV23-1 falls under the ORF class, with uncertain function. The sequence came from a human donor in good health. Some libraries in this study had Jurkat cell RNA spiked in. CDR3 region: CASSPGRDKIWDEQYF. The CDR3 region has the DNA TGCGCCAGCAGCCCCGGACGGGACAAAATCTGGGACGAGCAGTACTTC.